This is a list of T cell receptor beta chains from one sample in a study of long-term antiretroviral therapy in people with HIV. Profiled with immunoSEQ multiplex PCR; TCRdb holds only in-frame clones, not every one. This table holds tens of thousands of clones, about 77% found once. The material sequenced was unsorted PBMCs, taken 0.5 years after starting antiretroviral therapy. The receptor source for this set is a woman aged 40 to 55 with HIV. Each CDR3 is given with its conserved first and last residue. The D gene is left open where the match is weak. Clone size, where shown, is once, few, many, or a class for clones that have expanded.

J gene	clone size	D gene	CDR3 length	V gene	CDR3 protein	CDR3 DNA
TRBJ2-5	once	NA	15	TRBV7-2	CASSSVGSVGKTQYF	TGTGCCAGCAGCTCGGTGGGGTCGGTAGGAAAGACCCAGTACTTC
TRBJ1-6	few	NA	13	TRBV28	CASNSRGGSPLHF	TGTGCCAGCAACTCCAGGGGCGGCTCACCCCTCCACTTT
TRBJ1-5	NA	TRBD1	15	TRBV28	CASSLSGGGGQPQHF	TGTGCCAGCAGTTTATCAGGGGGGGGAGGGCAGCCCCAGCATTTT
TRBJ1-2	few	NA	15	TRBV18	CASSPRPRQLSGYTF	TGTGCCAGCTCACCACGCCCCCGTCAGCTGAGCGGCTACACCTTC
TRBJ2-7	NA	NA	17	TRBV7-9	CASSPLALLAETYEQYF	TGTGCCAGCAGCCCCCTCGCTCTCTTAGCGGAAACCTACGAGCAGTACTTC
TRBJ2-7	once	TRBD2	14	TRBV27	CASSPGGGYYEQYF	TGTGCCAGCAGTCCTGGGGGGGGGTACTACGAGCAGTACTTC
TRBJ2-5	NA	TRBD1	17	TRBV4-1	CASSQAEGQGAGETQYF	TGCGCCAGCAGCCAAGCGGAAGGACAGGGGGCCGGGGAGACCCAGTACTTC
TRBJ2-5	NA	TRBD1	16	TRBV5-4	CASSLGQGSIQETQYF	TGTGCCAGCAGCTTGGGACAGGGAAGCATTCAAGAGACCCAGTACTTC
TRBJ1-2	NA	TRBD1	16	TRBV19	CASSPGQALKVYGYTF	TGTGCCAGTAGTCCGGGACAGGCATTAAAGGTCTATGGCTACACCTTC
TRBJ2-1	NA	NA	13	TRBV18	CASSFSGDNEQFF	TGTGCCAGCTCTTTCAGCGGAGACAATGAGCAGTTCTTC
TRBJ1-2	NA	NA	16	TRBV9	CASSAPVTGANYGYTF	TGTGCCAGCAGCGCACCCGTAACGGGGGCTAACTATGGCTACACCTTC
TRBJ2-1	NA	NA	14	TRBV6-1	CASTGSGPDNEQFF	TGTGCCAGCACCGGCAGCGGGCCTGACAATGAGCAGTTCTTC
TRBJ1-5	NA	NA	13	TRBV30	CAWAPGGDQPQHF	TGTGCCTGGGCTCCGGGGGGGGATCAGCCCCAGCATTTT
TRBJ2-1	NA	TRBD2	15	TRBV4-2	CASSPKRGGGNEQFF	TGTGCCAGCAGCCCGAAGCGGGGGGGAGGTAATGAGCAGTTCTTC
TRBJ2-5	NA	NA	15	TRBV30	CAWSVGRGIQETQYF	TGTGCCTGGAGTGTCGGACGGGGGATACAAGAGACCCAGTACTTC
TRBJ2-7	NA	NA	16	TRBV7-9	CASRPRWGNGSYEQYF	TGTGCCAGCAGGCCACGGTGGGGTAATGGCTCCTACGAGCAGTACTTC
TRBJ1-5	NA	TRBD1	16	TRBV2	CASTRDSSSSNQPQHF	TGTGCCAGCACTCGGGACAGCTCTTCGAGCAATCAGCCCCAGCATTTT
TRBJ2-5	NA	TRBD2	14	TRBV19	CASSGTSGVGTQYF	TGTGCCAGTAGCGGGACTAGCGGGGTTGGGACCCAGTACTTC
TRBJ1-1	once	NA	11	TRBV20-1	CSARDRVPAFF	TGCAGTGCTAGAGACAGGGTCCCAGCTTTCTTT
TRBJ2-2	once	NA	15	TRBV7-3	CASSEPGPEAGELFF	TGTGCCAGCAGCGAACCGGGTCCCGAGGCCGGGGAGCTGTTTTTT
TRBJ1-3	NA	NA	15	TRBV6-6	CASSPTAWKGNTIYF	TGTGCCAGCAGCCCGACCGCTTGGAAAGGAAACACCATATATTTT
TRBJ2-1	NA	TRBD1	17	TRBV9	CASSPSVGTGGYNEQFF	TGTGCCAGCAGCCCCTCAGTGGGGACAGGGGGTTACAATGAGCAGTTCTTC
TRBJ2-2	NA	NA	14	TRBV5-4	CASSRGLNTGELFF	TGTGCCAGCAGCCGGGGGCTGAACACCGGGGAGCTGTTTTTT
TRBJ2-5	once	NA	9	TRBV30	CIRGVTQYF	TGTATTCGGGGAGTGACCCAGTACTTC
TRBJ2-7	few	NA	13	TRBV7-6	CASSIGTGEEQYF	TGTGCCAGCAGCATCGGGACGGGGGAAGAGCAGTACTTC
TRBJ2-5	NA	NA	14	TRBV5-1	CASSLVGGQETQYF	TGCGCCAGCAGCTTGGTCGGCGGACAAGAGACCCAGTACTTC
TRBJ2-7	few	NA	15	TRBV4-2	CASSQETTRVYEQYF	TGTGCCAGCAGCCAAGAGACGACTAGAGTTTACGAGCAGTACTTC
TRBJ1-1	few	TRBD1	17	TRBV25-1	CASSGKQGTYMNTEAFF	TGTGCCAGCAGTGGGAAACAGGGGACGTACATGAACACTGAAGCTTTCTTT
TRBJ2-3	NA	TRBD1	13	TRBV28	CASSGQGYDTQYF	TGTGCCAGCAGCGGACAGGGTTACGATACGCAGTATTTT
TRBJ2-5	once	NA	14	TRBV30	CASALPGNGKTQYF	TGTGCCTCGGCACTTCCGGGGAACGGGAAGACCCAGTACTTC
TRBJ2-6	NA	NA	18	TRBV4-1	CASSPNSVGVSGANVLTF	TGCGCCAGCAGTCCTAATTCCGTAGGGGTCTCTGGGGCCAACGTCCTGACTTTC
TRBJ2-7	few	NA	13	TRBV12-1	CASSFVNEDEQYF	TGTGCCAGCAGCTTTGTGAACGAGGACGAGCAGTACTTC
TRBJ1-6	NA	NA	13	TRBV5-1	CASSFRGDSPLHF	TGCGCCAGCAGCTTCCGAGGGGATTCACCCCTCCACTTT
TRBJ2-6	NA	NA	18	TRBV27	CASSYLDLRLSGANVLTF	TGTGCCAGCAGCTACCTGGACCTGCGACTCTCTGGGGCCAACGTCCTGACTTTC
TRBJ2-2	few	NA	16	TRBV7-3	CASSLTNPPSAGELFF	TGTGCCAGCAGCTTAACGAATCCCCCTTCGGCGGGGGAGCTGTTTTTT
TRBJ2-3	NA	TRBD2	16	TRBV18	CASSLGLAGIADTQYF	TGTGCCAGCTCACTGGGACTAGCGGGGATCGCAGATACGCAGTATTTT
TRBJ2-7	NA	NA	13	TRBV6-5	CASSEPGQDEQYF	TGTGCCAGCAGCGAACCGGGGCAAGACGAGCAGTACTTC
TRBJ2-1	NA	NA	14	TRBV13	CASSLVGGNNEQFF	TGTGCCAGCAGCTTAGTCGGGGGAAACAATGAGCAGTTCTTC
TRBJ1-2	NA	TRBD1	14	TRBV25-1	CASSRTGGGYGYTF	TGTGCCAGCAGTCGGACAGGGGGAGGCTATGGCTACACCTTC
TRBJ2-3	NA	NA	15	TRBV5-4	CASSSGLLITDTQYF	TGTGCCAGCAGCTCCGGCCTACTAATCACAGATACGCAGTATTTT
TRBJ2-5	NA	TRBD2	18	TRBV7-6	CASSLAGWLAGGGETQYF	TGTGCCAGCAGCTTAGCGGGTTGGCTAGCGGGGGGCGGTGAGACCCAGTACTTC
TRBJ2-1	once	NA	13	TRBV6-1	CASTFNSRTPQFF	TGTGCCAGCACCTTCAACAGTCGGACTCCCCAGTTCTTC
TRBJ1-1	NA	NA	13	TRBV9	CASSVEDGAEAFF	TGTGCCAGCAGCGTAGAAGACGGGGCTGAAGCTTTCTTT
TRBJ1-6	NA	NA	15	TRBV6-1	CASSGVNLPNSPLHF	TGTGCCAGCAGTGGGGTCAATCTCCCTAATTCACCCCTCCACTTT
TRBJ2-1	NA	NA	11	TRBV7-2	CASSAQREQFF	TGTGCCAGCAGCGCCCAACGCGAGCAGTTCTTC
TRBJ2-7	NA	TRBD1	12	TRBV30	CASTGGSYEQYF	TGTGCCAGTACAGGGGGATCCTACGAGCAGTACTTC
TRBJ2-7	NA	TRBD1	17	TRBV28	CASSSLVQGDPTYEQYF	TGTGCCAGCAGTTCACTTGTACAGGGGGACCCTACCTACGAGCAGTACTTC
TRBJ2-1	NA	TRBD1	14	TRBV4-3	CASSQDETGDEQFF	TGCGCCAGCAGCCAAGATGAGACAGGGGACGAGCAGTTCTTC
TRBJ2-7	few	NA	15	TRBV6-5	CASVGRGLSSYEQYF	TGTGCCAGCGTAGGGCGGGGCCTAAGCTCCTACGAGCAGTACTTC
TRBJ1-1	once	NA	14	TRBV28	CASRGAGSRTEAFF	TGTGCCAGCAGGGGGGCCGGGTCGAGGACTGAAGCTTTCTTT
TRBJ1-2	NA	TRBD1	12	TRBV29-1	CSVLDREGGYTF	TGCAGCGTCCTGGACAGGGAGGGGGGCTACACCTTC
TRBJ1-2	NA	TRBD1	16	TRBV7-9	CASSHVLGGTGGGYTF	TGTGCCAGCAGCCACGTTCTCGGCGGGACAGGAGGTGGCTACACCTTC
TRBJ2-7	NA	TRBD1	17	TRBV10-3	CAISEPNQGQGANEQYF	TGTGCCATCAGTGAGCCCAACCAGGGACAGGGGGCCAACGAGCAGTACTTC
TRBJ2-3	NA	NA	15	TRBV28	CASSLWGKGTDTQYF	TGTGCCAGCAGTTTATGGGGGAAGGGCACAGATACGCAGTATTTT
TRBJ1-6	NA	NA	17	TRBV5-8	CASSLEGYREADSPLHF	TGTGCCAGCAGCTTGGAGGGGTACAGGGAGGCTGATTCACCCCTCCACTTT
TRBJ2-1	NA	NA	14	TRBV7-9	CASSPGAGYNEQFF	TGTGCCAGCAGCCCCGGTGCGGGGTACAATGAGCAGTTCTTC
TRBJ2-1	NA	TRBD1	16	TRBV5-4	CASSLPGYRGNNEQFF	TGTGCCAGCAGCCTCCCAGGATACAGGGGGAACAATGAGCAGTTCTTC